The source of this T cell receptor (beta chain) is a study of OX40 agonist ivuxolimab in advanced cancers. Clones were read by immunoSEQ multiplex PCR, and TCRdb kept only the in-frame ones, dropping some. The sample carries 50,000 to 75,000 clones, over 80% recorded once. The source material was CD4+ or CD8+ T cells sorted from blood, sampled in a trial of the OX40 agonist ivuxolimab. This clonotype originated in an adult with an advanced solid tumor such as melanoma, head and neck, liver or kidney cancer.

CDR3 region: CASSLGQGYQETQYF. DNA for the CDR3: TGTGCCAGCAGCTTGGGTCAGGGCTACCAAGAGACCCAGTACTTC. This chain joins TRBV5-6 and TRBJ2-5, with a weak D call TRBD1 (5 bases). In germline, CDR1 is SGHDT, CDR2 YYEEEE. Trimming left V 0 bases short and J 0 bases short, with 9 bases between. The CDR3 sequence is 15 residues long.